This record looks at one TCR beta chain sequence and its context. This entry comes from a study of blood T cell repertoires in COVID-19. Study in general: Sample material is recorded as cDNA or gDNA derived from T cells, B-cell-depleted T cells, or PBMCs.

The table came from immunoSEQ multiplex PCR; TCRdb's copy has only in-frame clones and leaves some out. The sample has 84,000 or so clones, around four fifths seen once; the top ten hold more than 15%. Sequenced sample: peripheral blood. The clonotype originates from a man older than 75 with active or convalescent COVID-19.

The CDR3 sequence: CASSEGFGPSDEQFF. The CDR3 DNA follows: TGTGCCAGCAGTGAAGGGTTTGGGCCCTCCGATGAGCAGTTCTTC. The chain recombines TRBV6-1 with TRBJ2-1; D unresolved. V lost 1 base to trimming and J lost 8 bases, with 15 bases between them. Germline V CDR1 and CDR2: MNHNS, SASEGT. The CDR3 runs 15 residues.